These 11 T cell receptor beta chains share one sample of origin, sequenced in a study of cytomegalovirus exposure and HLA in healthy donors. The PCR was carried out with 60 Vbeta primers and 13 Jbeta primers. Some clones are missing from TCRdb's copy, which holds only in-frame ones; the method was immunoSEQ multiplex PCR. The sample contains 150,000 to 200,000 clones, 77% of which appear only once. Sequencing used PBMCs. The receptors come from a woman in her 30s in good health and CMV-seronegative.

The rearrangement uses TRBV7-9 and TRBJ1-5; 8 bases agree with TRBD1. Germline V CDR1 and CDR2: SEHNR, FQNEAQ (reference sequence). V was pared by 10 bases and J by 0 bases, with 14 bases of the junction left unmatched. The CDR3 extends over 17 amino acids. CDR3 residues: CATTSLTGAYSNQPQHF. The CDR3 nucleotides are TGTGCCACCACCTCCCTGACAGGGGCGTATAGCAATCAGCCCCAGCATTTT.

The rearrangement uses TRBV5-1 and TRBJ1-2; TRBD1 matches at 8 bases. Germline CDR1 and CDR2: SGHRS and YFSETQ. This CDR3 contains 14 residues. V was pared by 3 bases and J by 5 bases, with 6 bases of the junction left unmatched. This chain's CDR3 is CASSSGQGWYGYTF. The CDR3 nucleotides are TGCGCCAGCAGCTCAGGACAGGGATGGTATGGCTACACCTTC. Variable domain in full (rest from reference TRBV5-1 and TRBJ1-2): KAGVTQTPRYLIKTRGQQVTLSCSPISGHRSVSWYQQTPGQGLQFLFEYFSETQRNKGNFPGRFSGRQFSNSRSEMNVSTLELGDSALYLCASSSGQGWYGYTFGSGTRLTVV.

This chain links TRBV6-5 with TRBJ1-1; 7 bases map to TRBD1. The V gene end was trimmed by 7 bases and the J gene end by 0 bases; junction bases not matched to a gene: 8. From germline, CDR1 is MNHEY and CDR2 SVGAGI. CDR3 size: 15 residues. The CDR3 loop is CASTTGTVMNTEAFF. The CDR3 coding sequence is TGTGCCAGCACCACCGGGACAGTTATGAACACTGAAGCTTTCTTT.

The rearrangement uses TRBV6-4 and TRBJ2-1; 7 nucleotides line up with TRBD1. Germline-derived CDR1 and CDR2 are MRHNA and SNTAGT. V trimming: 2 bases; J trimming: 3 bases; junction bases outside the gene matches: 4. This CDR3 is built from 15 residues. For the CDR3, the DNA is TGTGCCAGCAGTGACGAGGGGGCTGGCTACAATGAGCAGTTCTTC. As protein: CASSDEGAGYNEQFF.

The rearrangement links TRBV2 to TRBJ1-1; D gene ambiguous. This CDR3 spans 13 amino acids. The germline V gene has CDR1 SNHLY and CDR2 FYNNEI. Trimming took off 4 bases at V and 1 base at J, with 7 bases between the two ends. Here the CDR3 reads CASSVEGNTEAFF. Written as DNA, the CDR3 is TGTGCCAGCAGTGTAGAGGGGAACACTGAAGCTTTCTTT.

The chain uses TRBV19 and TRBJ1-1, with a weak D call TRBD1 (5 bases). There are 13 residues in the CDR3. Germline V gene lookup returns CDR1 LNHDA and CDR2 SQIVND (reference sequence). Trimming took 7 bases from V and 5 from J, leaving 14 bases between them. The CDR3 nucleotides read TGTGCCAGTACACAGGCCTCGAGGACTGAAGCTTTCTTT. Its translation: CASTQASRTEAFF.

J is TRBJ1-1 and V is TRBV12-5; D not resolved. Trimming stripped 4 bases from V and 10 bases from J, with 10 bases between. The length of the CDR3 is 11 residues. CDR1 LGHNT and CDR2 FRNRAP come from the germline V gene. The CDR3 nucleotides read TGTGCTAGTGGTTCCGGAGCGATAGCTTTCTTT. It codes for CASGSGAIAFF.

The rearrangement uses TRBV19 and TRBJ1-2, with TRBD1 matching 7 bases. The CDR3 runs 14 residues. Per germline, CDR1 LNHDA and CDR2 SQIVND (reference sequence). V was clipped by 5 bases and J by 3 bases; unmatched bases: 6. In DNA form, the CDR3 reads TGTGCCAGTAGTCTTGGACAGGAGTACTATGGCTACACCTTC. Residues: CASSLGQEYYGYTF. Full variable domain (rest looked up from reference TRBV19 and TRBJ1-2): DGGITQSPKYLFRKEGQNVTLSCEQNLNHDAMYWYRQDPGQGLRLIYYSQIVNDFQKGDIAEGYSVSREKKESFPLTVTSAQKNPTAFYLCASSLGQEYYGYTFGSGTRLTVV.

The chain uses TRBV5-1 and TRBJ2-2; possibly TRBD1 for D (6 bases). The CDR3 is 14 amino acids. Germline assignment: CDR1 SGHRS and CDR2 YFSETQ. Trimming took 3 bases from V and 7 from J, leaving 13 bases between them. CDR3 loop: CASSSQGNYGELFF. CDR3 nucleotide sequence: TGCGCCAGCAGCTCGCAGGGGAATTACGGGGAGCTGTTTTTT.

This clone was observed a few times. The rearrangement links TRBV28 to TRBJ1-3; weak D call: TRBD1 (5 bases). Looked up from germline, CDR1 is MDHEN and CDR2 is SYDVKM. Trimming removed 6 bases from V and 1 base from J, with 19 bases in between. This CDR3 has 17 amino acids. The CDR3 protein is CASSPSLGGGSGNTIYF. The CDR3 DNA reads TGTGCCAGCAGCCCCTCCCTGGGGGGTGGATCTGGAAACACCATATATTTT.

The J gene is TRBJ1-3, the V gene TRBV30; D gene uncertain. Germline CDR1 and CDR2: GTSNPN and SVGIG (reference sequence). With 0 bases removed from V and 4 bases from J, the gap between germline ends came to 4 bases. The CDR3 length is 12 residues. The CDR3 sequence is CAWSVLGNTIYF. The CDR3 DNA follows: TGTGCCTGGAGTGTGTTAGGAAACACCATATATTTT. Drawing the rest from reference TRBV30 and TRBJ1-3, the complete variable domain is SQTIHQWPATLVQPVGSPLSLECTVEGTSNPNLYWYRQAAGRGLQLLFYSVGIGQISSEVPQNLSASRPQDRQFILSSKKLLLSDSGFYLCAWSVLGNTIYFGEGSWLTVV.